This T cell receptor beta chain emerged from a study of blood T cell repertoires in COVID-19. This clone was detected once. Clones were sequenced by immunoSEQ multiplex PCR, and TCRdb holds only the in-frame ones, with some missing. The sample holds hundreds of thousands of clones, 86% seen once. The specimen sequenced was PBMCs or T cells enriched from blood (not recorded which). The clonotype originates from a woman aged 50 to 65 in a cohort exposed to, infected with or recovered from COVID-19 (not recorded which).

This chain's CDR3 is CAWNRDTNSPLHF. In DNA form, the CDR3 reads TGTGCCTGGAACCGGGACACGAATTCACCCCTCCACTTT. This chain connects TRBV30 to TRBJ1-6, with D possibly TRBD1 on 6 matching bases. Germline CDR1 is GTSNPN and CDR2 is SVGIG (reference sequence). V lost 4 bases, J lost 7 bases, and 11 bases lay in between. The CDR3 has 13 residues.